This paragraph reports one TCR beta chain. This sample is part of a study of blood T cell repertoires in COVID-19. About the research overall: The origin of the acute and convalescent COVID-19 samples was the United States, Italy and Spain. Sources were T cells, B-cell-depleted T cells, or PBMCs; the material itself was cDNA or gDNA.

Per the germline V gene, CDR1 is SGHAT and CDR2 is FQNNGV. This CDR3 region has 15 residues. V was pared by 6 bases and J by 1 base, with 13 bases between. As handled by the study authors: Amplified reference gene primers provided the basis for estimating nucleated cell counts. Using immunoSEQ multiplex PCR, the repertoire was profiled, and TCRdb retains in-frame clones only, with some absent. The D gene and trimming were derived from the DNA, and the V and J assignments and clone size from that table. The data show approximately 75,000 clones, with roughly 76% seen just once and around 27% held by the top ten.

The TCR originated in a woman older than 75 with active or convalescent COVID-19. V and J are TRBV11-2 and TRBJ2-1, with D tentatively TRBD2 (6 bases). Sequencing was performed on peripheral blood. In DNA, the CDR3 is TGTGCCAGCAGACCTGACCGGGGGTCCTACAATGAGCAGTTCTTC. Its translation is CASRPDRGSYNEQFF. The whole variable domain, filled in from reference TRBV11-2 and TRBJ2-1, reads EAGVAQSPRYKIIEKRQSVAFWCNPISGHATLYWYQQILGQGPKLLIQFQNNGVVDDSQLPKDRFSAERLKGVDSTLKIQPAKLEDSAVYLCASRPDRGSYNEQFFGPGTRLTVL.